The 27 T cell receptor beta chains listed next were all sequenced from one sample in a study of blood T cells in healthy people across ages. Alongside a J-beta primer mix, a sample-barcoded 5' primer served in a second PCR lasting 7 to 11 cycles. Using its own MiXCR run on the 5' RACE reads, TCRdb lists one record per CDR3 protein. The table has 1.8 million or so distinct CDR3 sequences, approximately 39% seen once. Sequenced material: blood. These receptors all come from a human donor in good health.

This chain links TRBV5-1 with TRBJ1-2, with TRBD1 matching over 7 bases. The ends lost 3 bases at V and 8 bases at J; junction bases unmatched: 10. Germline loops: CDR1 SGHRS, CDR2 YFSETQ. The CDR3 covers 14 residues. The CDR3 region is CASSSDRNKGGYTF. DNA for the CDR3: TGCGCCAGCAGCTCGGACAGGAACAAGGGCGGCTACACCTTC.

The rearrangement links TRBV7-2 to TRBJ1-1; D possibly corresponds to TRBD1 (5 bases). CDR1 SGHTA and CDR2 FQGNSA come from the germline V gene. V lost 5 bases and J lost 0, with 13 bases in between. CDR3 length: 15 amino acids. The CDR3 DNA reads TGTGCCAGCAGCAGATCGGGACGGCTGAACACTGAAGCTTTCTTT. Its translation is CASSRSGRLNTEAFF.

This clonotype was observed a handful of times. CDR3 nucleotides: TGCGCCAGCAGCCATTACAGGAGCAACACTGAAGCTTTCTTT. Protein: CASSHYRSNTEAFF. The chain is built from TRBV4-3 and TRBJ1-1; TRBD1 is a possible D gene (5 bases). Trimming took 3 bases from V and 2 from J, leaving 10 bases between them. CDR1 and CDR2 (germline): LGHNA, YSLEER. The CDR3 is 14 amino acids.

CDR3 bases: TGTGCCAGCAGCTTGGTGTCGGGGGGGCCAGGTGAGCAGTTCTTC. It specifies CASSLVSGGPGEQFF. The rearrangement links TRBV7-8 to TRBJ2-1, with 8 bases that match TRBD2. V lost 3 bases to trimming and J lost 9 bases; unmatched junction nucleotides: 10. Germline CDR1 reads SGHVS; CDR2 reads FQNEAQ. The CDR3 consists of 15 residues.

CDR3 protein: CASSHFQGRGNTIYF. The CDR3 coding sequence is TGTGCCAGCAGCCACTTCCAGGGAAGAGGAAACACCATATATTTT. This chain joins TRBV7-9 and TRBJ1-3; D might be TRBD1 (5 bases). Trimming stripped 5 bases from V and 4 bases from J, with 15 bases between. Germline loops: CDR1 SEHNR, CDR2 FQNEAQ (reference sequence). CDR3 length equals 15 residues.

As regards this clonotype: At one of its ends the junction is not consistent with the germline gene, which may arise from a read error. The V and J genes are TRBV7-2 and TRBJ2-3, with D unresolved. CDR1 and CDR2 (germline): SGHTA, FQGNSA. This CDR3 contains 15 residues. CDR3 bases: TGTGCCAGCAGCCACGCGCCAGGTAGCACAGATACGCTGTATTTT. Protein product: CASSHAPGSTDTLYF.

The rearrangement joins TRBV4-1 to TRBJ2-5; D uncertain. The CDR3 loop spans 14 amino acids. Trimming removed 1 base from V and 5 bases from J, with 11 bases in between. Per germline, CDR1 MGHRA and CDR2 YSYEKL. This CDR3 is CASSQGGPLETQYF. The CDR3 nucleotides read TGCGCCAGCAGCCAAGGCGGACCTCTGGAGACCCAGTACTTC.

This chain uses TRBV12-5 with TRBJ2-7, with D possibly TRBD2 on 5 matching bases. CDR3 length: 14 residues. V was shortened by 0 bases and J by 2 bases, with 8 bases between the two germline ends. Germline V lookup: CDR1 LGHNT, CDR2 FRNRAP. This CDR3 is CASGLVLATYEQYF. The CDR3 DNA reads TGTGCTAGTGGTTTGGTCCTAGCCACCTACGAGCAGTACTTC.

At least ten counts were recorded for this clonotype. This chain links TRBV11-2 with TRBJ1-2; 11 bases are a match to TRBD1. The CDR3 totals 15 residues. The J segment lost 4 bases and the V segment lost 4 bases, leaving 5 bases of the junction unmatched. The germline gives CDR1 SGHAT, CDR2 FQNNGV. The CDR3 DNA reads TGTGCCAGCAGCTGGGACAGGGGGACAGGCTATGGCTACACCTTC. Translating gives CASSWDRGTGYGYTF.

This clonotype was observed a handful of times. V is TRBV20-1 and J is TRBJ1-1; D is undetermined. The CDR3 loop spans 12 amino acids. Per germline, CDR1 DFQATT and CDR2 SNEGSKA (reference sequence). With 6 bases removed from V and 1 base from J, the gap between germline ends came to 9 bases. CDR3 region: CSAPDGNTEAFF. CDR3 DNA: TGCAGTGCCCCCGACGGGAACACTGAAGCTTTCTTT.

This clonotype was recorded only once. CDR3 bases: TGTGCCAGCAGCTTAACTTACTATGGCAGAAAACTACATCAGCCCCAGCATTTT. It translates to CASSLTYYGRKLHQPQHF. The chain has TRBV7-3 and TRBJ1-5; D is unclear. This CDR3 spans 18 amino acids. The V end lost 0 bases, the J end lost 5 bases, and 20 bases lay between the germline ends. The germline V gene has CDR1 SGHTA and CDR2 FQGTGA.

V and J are TRBV19 and TRBJ1-2, with TRBD1 matching over 9 bases. Germline V lookup: CDR1 LNHDA, CDR2 SQIVND (reference sequence). The CDR3 is 15 amino acids. V lost 4 bases to trimming and J lost 5 bases; unmatched junction nucleotides: 8. The CDR3 loop is CASSTLGQGWYGYTF. The DNA of the CDR3 is TGTGCCAGTAGTACACTGGGACAGGGTTGGTATGGCTACACCTTC.

This chain joins TRBV20-1 and TRBJ1-5; the D is unclear. V was clipped by 6 bases and J by 0 bases, with 9 bases between them. The CDR3 extends over 13 amino acids. CDR1 DFQATT and CDR2 SNEGSKA come from the germline V gene (reference sequence). The CDR3 DNA reads as TGCAGTGCGGAAGGCTATAGCAATCAGCCCCAGCATTTT. Protein product: CSAEGYSNQPQHF.

The chain carries TRBV12-3 or TRBV12-4 and TRBJ2-1; D is uncertain. CDR3 length: 15 amino acids. V was cut by 3 bases and J by 2 bases, with 11 bases left in between. The CDR3 here is CASSLFILPYNEQFF. The DNA of the CDR3 is TGTGCCAGCAGTTTGTTTATTCTCCCCTACAATGAGCAGTTCTTC.

The gene calls are TRBV20-1 and TRBJ1-1; unclear D gene. Germline V gene sequence: CDR1 DFQATT, CDR2 SNEGSKA (reference sequence). With 3 bases removed from V and 1 base from J, the gap between germline ends came to 6 bases. This CDR3 contains 12 residues. CDR3: CSASTPNTEAFF. DNA of the CDR3: TGCAGTGCTAGCACCCCGAACACTGAAGCTTTCTTT.

On this clonotype: A read error may produce the germline difference seen at one junction end. The chain couples TRBV13 to TRBJ1-4, with a weak D call TRBD1 (5 bases). CDR3 size: 14 residues. From germline, CDR1 is PRHDT and CDR2 FYEKMQ (reference sequence). The CDR3 protein is CARSLTATNEKLFF. For the CDR3, the DNA is TGTGCCCGCAGCCTGACAGCAACTAATGAAAAACTGTTTTTT.

The chain couples TRBV4-1 to TRBJ1-2; D uncertain. The germline CDR1 and CDR2 sequences are MGHRA and YSYEKL. The ends were cut back, 0 bases at V and 4 bases at J, with 9 bases in the middle. CDR3 length equals 14 residues. The CDR3 nucleotides read TGCGCCAGCAGCCAAGACCCTACACTCTATGGCTACACCTTC. It yields the protein CASSQDPTLYGYTF.

This clonotype was seen more than once but under ten times. V gene TRBV29-1 combines with J gene TRBJ1-1; D is possibly TRBD1 (5 bases). Per germline, CDR1 SQVTM and CDR2 ANQGSEA. The CDR3 sequence is 11 residues long. V was clipped by 5 bases and J by 6 bases, with 10 bases between them. In DNA form, the CDR3 reads TGCAGCGTTCTACCGGGGGCTGAAGCTTTCTTT. Translation gives CSVLPGAEAFF.

This chain connects TRBV10-3 to TRBJ1-4, with D possibly being TRBD1 (5 bases). The CDR3 length is 12 residues. Germline loops: CDR1 ENHRY, CDR2 SYGVKD. Trimming took 5 bases from V and 7 from J, leaving 8 bases between them. This CDR3 is CAISWRGEKLFF. Written as DNA, the CDR3 is TGTGCCATCAGTTGGAGGGGTGAAAAACTGTTTTTT.

This rearrangement joins TRBV5-1 to TRBJ2-1; 10 bases are shared with TRBD2. CDR3 length: 18 residues. V gave up 0 bases and J gave up 6 bases; unmatched junction bases: 12. Germline CDR1 is SGHRS and CDR2 is YFSETQ. In DNA form, the CDR3 reads TGCGCCAGCAGCTTGGGGATGAGTAGCGGGGGGCCCGGCAATGAGCAGTTCTTC. Translation gives CASSLGMSSGGPGNEQFF.

This clonotype was seen a handful of times. V and J are TRBV7-3 and TRBJ2-7, with a weak D call TRBD1 (6 bases). CDR3 length: 16 residues. V lost 3 bases, J lost 4 bases, and 19 bases lay in between. Germline V gene data show CDR1 as SGHTA and CDR2 as FQGTGA. Here the CDR3 reads CASSLTGSLSPYEQYF. The DNA of the CDR3 is TGTGCCAGCAGCTTGACAGGCTCCCTTAGTCCTTACGAGCAGTACTTC.

This clonotype was recorded a few times. This chain connects TRBV7-9 to TRBJ1-4; D remains ambiguous. The CDR3 extends over 14 amino acids. Trimming took 5 bases from V and 8 from J, leaving 15 bases between them. Germline V gene lookup returns CDR1 SEHNR and CDR2 FQNEAQ (reference sequence). Here the CDR3 DNA reads TGTGCCAGCAGCCTCGAACTGGTCCCGGAAAAACTGTTTTTT. It is translated as CASSLELVPEKLFF.

The V and J genes are TRBV4-2 and TRBJ2-7; 13 nucleotides line up with TRBD2. Per germline, CDR1 LGHNA and CDR2 YNFKEQ. This CDR3 is built from 18 residues. Trimming took 4 bases from V and 0 from J; bases not matched to a gene: 9. CDR3 sequence reads: CASSRGLAGASVSYEQYF. The CDR3 nucleotides read TGTGCCAGCAGCCGCGGACTAGCGGGGGCCTCCGTCTCCTACGAGCAGTACTTC.

The table lists this clonotype with a count of one. At one end the junction does not follow the germline gene, possibly because of a read error. The chain has TRBV9 and TRBJ2-1; tentatively, D is TRBD1 (5 bases). The CDR3 loop spans 13 amino acids. Germline-derived CDR1 and CDR2 are SGDLS and YYNGEE. The DNA for the CDR3 is TGTGCCAACAGCGACTCAGGGTACAATGAGCAGTTCTTC. Translation gives CANSDSGYNEQFF. Combining the CDR3 with reference TRBV9 and TRBJ2-1 gives the whole variable domain DSGVTQTPKHLITATGQRVTLRCSPRSGDLSVYWYQQSLDQGLQFLIQYYNGEERAKGNILERFSAQQFPDLHSELNLSSLELGDSALYFCANSDSGYNEQFFGPGTRLTVL.

The chain joins TRBV29-1 to TRBJ1-2; TRBD1 matches 7 bases. V was pared by 1 base and J by 4 bases, with 9 bases of the junction left unmatched. Germline loops: CDR1 SQVTM, CDR2 ANQGSEA. The CDR3 has 15 amino acids. This chain's CDR3 is CSVEAADREGYGYTF. CDR3 bases: TGCAGCGTTGAAGCCGCCGACAGGGAAGGCTATGGCTACACCTTC.

The V call is TRBV7-8, the J call TRBJ1-5; 8 bases line up with TRBD1. Germline V gene sequence: CDR1 SGHVS, CDR2 FQNEAQ. V gave up 5 bases and J gave up 4 bases; unmatched junction bases: 10. The CDR3 has 16 amino acids. The CDR3 loop is CASSDQARGLNQPQHF. The CDR3 coding sequence is TGTGCCAGCAGCGACCAGGCCAGGGGGCTAAATCAGCCCCAGCATTTT.

The V call is TRBV28, the J call TRBJ2-5; D tentatively fits TRBD1 or TRBD2 (5 bases each). Germline V gene data show CDR1 as MDHEN and CDR2 as SYDVKM. V was trimmed by 3 bases and J by 3 bases, leaving 14 bases between them. CDR3 length: 15 amino acids. The CDR3 nucleotides read TGTGCCAGCAGTTTGGTCGGGGCTGGGGAAGAGACCCAGTACTTC. Its translation is CASSLVGAGEETQYF.